These T cell receptor beta chains were read from a single sample in a study of T cell repertoires in breast cancer. MiXCR was run by TCRdb on the emulsion pairing reads, yielding one entry per CDR3 protein. The profile shows around 43,000 distinct CDR3 sequences, 45% of them singletons. Sequenced sample: CD8+ T cells. These receptors originate from a pool of human donors with breast cancer or a healthy control (not recorded which). Each CDR3 is given with its conserved first and last residue. The D gene is left open where the match is weak. Not every row has a clone size; where given, it reads once, few, many or a size class.

CDR3nt: TGTGCCAGCAGCCTCGAGGCAGGGGGCCACAATGAGCAGTTCTTC
CDR3aa: CASSLEAGGHNEQFF
v_gene: TRBV7-2
abundance: -
d_gene: TRBD1
j_gene: TRBJ2-1

CDR3nt: TGTGCCAGCAGCTTAGATGAGACCCAGTGCTTC
CDR3aa: CASSLDETQCF
v_gene: TRBV7-2
abundance: -
d_gene: -
j_gene: TRBJ2-5

CDR3nt: TGTGCCAGCAGTCCCTCGGGTAATTCACCCCTCCACTTT
CDR3aa: CASSPSGNSPLHF
v_gene: TRBV12-3/TRBV12-4
abundance: -
d_gene: -
j_gene: TRBJ1-6

CDR3nt: TGTGCCATCAGGGACAGGGGGTTAGGGCAGCCCCAGCATTTT
CDR3aa: CAIRDRGLGQPQHF
v_gene: TRBV10-3
abundance: -
d_gene: TRBD1
j_gene: TRBJ1-5

CDR3nt: TGTGCCATCAGTGAGACAGGGGAAGCCACAGATACGCAGTATTTT
CDR3aa: CAISETGEATDTQYF
v_gene: TRBV10-3
abundance: -
d_gene: TRBD1
j_gene: TRBJ2-3

CDR3nt: TGCGCCAGCAGTGAGAACCAGGGCGTCGAGCAGTACTTC
CDR3aa: CASSENQGVEQYF
v_gene: TRBV10-1
abundance: -
d_gene: -
j_gene: TRBJ2-7

CDR3nt: TGTGCCAGCAGCGCGTTGAGGAGTGGCATAGATACGCAGTATTTT
CDR3aa: CASSALRSGIDTQYF
v_gene: TRBV7-9
abundance: -
d_gene: -
j_gene: TRBJ2-3

CDR3nt: TGCAGTCCCTTCGATTCCTACGAGCAGTACTTC
CDR3aa: CSPFDSYEQYF
v_gene: TRBV20-1
abundance: few
d_gene: -
j_gene: TRBJ2-7

CDR3nt: TGTGCCACCAGCCCCGGGACAGGGGCATTCTCTGGAAACACCATATATTTT
CDR3aa: CATSPGTGAFSGNTIYF
v_gene: TRBV15
abundance: -
d_gene: TRBD1
j_gene: TRBJ1-3

CDR3nt: TGTGCCAGCAGCCCCCGGAGAGTACCGCCATACAATGAGCAGTTCTTC
CDR3aa: CASSPRRVPPYNEQFF
v_gene: TRBV11-2
abundance: few
d_gene: -
j_gene: TRBJ2-1

CDR3nt: TGTGCCAGCAGCCACCGGGAATCTAATGAAAAACTGTTTTTT
CDR3aa: CASSHRESNEKLFF
v_gene: TRBV3-1
abundance: -
d_gene: -
j_gene: TRBJ1-4

CDR3nt: TGTGCCACCAGCAGGGACGGACAGGGTAATGCAGATACGCAGTATTTT
CDR3aa: CATSRDGQGNADTQYF
v_gene: TRBV15
abundance: -
d_gene: TRBD1
j_gene: TRBJ2-3

CDR3nt: TGCGCCAGCCAGCTTACGGACAGACAAGAGACCCAGTACTTC
CDR3aa: CASQLTDRQETQYF
v_gene: TRBV5-1
abundance: once
d_gene: -
j_gene: TRBJ2-5

CDR3nt: TGCAGTGCTAGAGTGTCAGGGCCAGGGCATGAGCAGTTCTTC
CDR3aa: CSARVSGPGHEQFF
v_gene: TRBV20-1
abundance: once
d_gene: -
j_gene: TRBJ2-1

CDR3nt: TGTGCCAGCAGCTTAGGACAGGTTAGCAATCAGCCCCAGCATTTT
CDR3aa: CASSLGQVSNQPQHF
v_gene: TRBV7-2
abundance: -
d_gene: -
j_gene: TRBJ1-5

CDR3nt: TGCGCCAGCAGCTTTGGACAGGGGAATTCACCCCTCCACTTT
CDR3aa: CASSFGQGNSPLHF
v_gene: TRBV5-1
abundance: few
d_gene: TRBD1
j_gene: TRBJ1-6

CDR3nt: TGTGCCAGCAGCTTTGGGGCGGGGAGCTACAATGAGCAGTTCTTC
CDR3aa: CASSFGAGSYNEQFF
v_gene: TRBV7-9
abundance: -
d_gene: -
j_gene: TRBJ2-1

CDR3nt: TGTGCCAGCAGTCCGGGACCCCGGGGCCAAGAGACCCAGTACTTC
CDR3aa: CASSPGPRGQETQYF
v_gene: TRBV7-6
abundance: few
d_gene: -
j_gene: TRBJ2-5

CDR3nt: TGTGCCAGCAGTTACGACCAGGGAACGGCCTCACCCCTCCACTTT
CDR3aa: CASSYDQGTASPLHF
v_gene: TRBV6-5
abundance: many
d_gene: -
j_gene: TRBJ1-6

CDR3nt: TGTGCCAGCAGTTTACGGGGTCACGGTGAAAAACTGTTTTTC
CDR3aa: CASSLRGHGEKLFF
v_gene: TRBV12-3/TRBV12-4
abundance: -
d_gene: -
j_gene: TRBJ1-4

CDR3nt: TGTGCCAGCTCACCCGCCGACGGGGTACGGCGCCAAGAGACCCAGTACTTC
CDR3aa: CASSPADGVRRQETQYF
v_gene: TRBV18
abundance: few
d_gene: -
j_gene: TRBJ2-5

CDR3nt: TGCAGTGGGGGGACCGGCAATGAGCAGTTCTTC
CDR3aa: CSGGTGNEQFF
v_gene: TRBV20-1
abundance: many
d_gene: -
j_gene: TRBJ2-1

CDR3nt: TGTGCCAGCAATTGGGGGACAGGGGTAGGAACTGAAGCTTTCTTT
CDR3aa: CASNWGTGVGTEAFF
v_gene: TRBV28
abundance: many
d_gene: TRBD1
j_gene: TRBJ1-1

CDR3nt: TGTGCCAGCATCCCCCCTGGGCAGGGTCATAGCAATCAGCCCCAGCATTTT
CDR3aa: CASIPPGQGHSNQPQHF
v_gene: TRBV28
abundance: -
d_gene: -
j_gene: TRBJ1-5

CDR3nt: TGTGCCAGCACCTTGGACAGGGTCGGCAACGGGGAGCTGTTTTTT
CDR3aa: CASTLDRVGNGELFF
v_gene: TRBV2
abundance: -
d_gene: TRBD1
j_gene: TRBJ2-2

CDR3nt: TGTGCCAGCAGCCGCTCGGAGGGGTCTGAAGCTTTCTTT
CDR3aa: CASSRSEGSEAFF
v_gene: TRBV7-9
abundance: medium-sized
d_gene: -
j_gene: TRBJ1-1

CDR3nt: TGTGCCAGCACTGGGGAGACTACAGGGGCTACTGAAGCTTTCTTT
CDR3aa: CASTGETTGATEAFF
v_gene: TRBV2
abundance: -
d_gene: TRBD1
j_gene: TRBJ1-1

CDR3nt: TGTGCCAGCGGTTTGACACCGGCCGAGCAGTACTTC
CDR3aa: CASGLTPAEQYF
v_gene: TRBV28
abundance: -
d_gene: -
j_gene: TRBJ2-7

CDR3nt: TGTGCCAGCAGCTTAGATCCACCGAGCACCGGGGAGCTGTTTTTT
CDR3aa: CASSLDPPSTGELFF
v_gene: TRBV7-9
abundance: -
d_gene: -
j_gene: TRBJ2-2

CDR3nt: TGCAGCGCTGACAGGCCGAACACCGGGGAGCTGTTTTTT
CDR3aa: CSADRPNTGELFF
v_gene: TRBV29-1
abundance: few
d_gene: -
j_gene: TRBJ2-2

CDR3nt: TGTGCCAGCAGCTTGTTGATTAGCCGCGGCTACACCTTC
CDR3aa: CASSLLISRGYTF
v_gene: TRBV7-9
abundance: -
d_gene: -
j_gene: TRBJ1-2

CDR3nt: TGCAGCGTTGAGAGGGACCCTACTAGCGGCAGCTCCTACAATGAGCAGTTCTTC
CDR3aa: CSVERDPTSGSSYNEQFF
v_gene: TRBV29-1
abundance: -
d_gene: TRBD2
j_gene: TRBJ2-1

CDR3nt: TGCAGTGCTTTGGAGGGGGGGAGCTCCTACAATGAGCAGTTCTTC
CDR3aa: CSALEGGSSYNEQFF
v_gene: TRBV20-1
abundance: -
d_gene: -
j_gene: TRBJ2-1

CDR3nt: TGTGCCAGCAGCTTAAAGGGACTAGCGGGATCGACCCGGTACTTC
CDR3aa: CASSLKGLAGSTRYF
v_gene: TRBV11-1
abundance: -
d_gene: TRBD2
j_gene: TRBJ2-5

CDR3nt: TGTGCCAGCAGCCGCGGGACTAGCGGGAGCATCAGCACAGATACGCAGTATTTT
CDR3aa: CASSRGTSGSISTDTQYF
v_gene: TRBV11-2
abundance: -
d_gene: TRBD2
j_gene: TRBJ2-3

CDR3nt: TGTGCCAGCAGCCAAGAAACAGGCTCTGGGGCCAACGTCCTGACTTTC
CDR3aa: CASSQETGSGANVLTF
v_gene: TRBV4-2
abundance: many
d_gene: -
j_gene: TRBJ2-6

CDR3nt: TGTGCCAGCAGTTTTCGAGGGTCCGCGAGCAATCAGCCCCAGCATTTT
CDR3aa: CASSFRGSASNQPQHF
v_gene: TRBV28
abundance: -
d_gene: -
j_gene: TRBJ1-5

CDR3nt: TGTGCCAACACCGCGGGACAGGGGCGCAATGAGCAGTTCTTC
CDR3aa: CANTAGQGRNEQFF
v_gene: TRBV7-6
abundance: -
d_gene: TRBD1
j_gene: TRBJ2-1

CDR3nt: TGTGCCAGCAGCCAAGATGGGGGGGGCACTGAAGCTTTCTTT
CDR3aa: CASSQDGGGTEAFF
v_gene: TRBV3-1
abundance: few
d_gene: -
j_gene: TRBJ1-1

CDR3nt: TGTGCCAGCAGTTTATCGCCTGTCCAGACAGATACGCAGTATTTT
CDR3aa: CASSLSPVQTDTQYF
v_gene: TRBV27
abundance: -
d_gene: -
j_gene: TRBJ2-3

CDR3nt: TGTGCCAGCCCACCTGCCGGGTCGGGGGGGCTGAATGAGCAGTTCTTC
CDR3aa: CASPPAGSGGLNEQFF
v_gene: TRBV18
abundance: -
d_gene: TRBD2
j_gene: TRBJ2-1

CDR3nt: TGTGCCAGCAGGGATGACAGGGGGAGCTCCTGCAATGAGCAGTTCTTC
CDR3aa: CASRDDRGSSCNEQFF
v_gene: TRBV6-1
abundance: -
d_gene: TRBD1
j_gene: TRBJ2-1

CDR3nt: TGCAGTGCTGGAGGGACAGGCACCTACGAGCAGTACTTC
CDR3aa: CSAGGTGTYEQYF
v_gene: TRBV20-1
abundance: -
d_gene: TRBD1
j_gene: TRBJ2-7

CDR3nt: TGTGCCAGCAGCCTAACAGGACTAGCGGACACCGGGGAGCTGTTTTTT
CDR3aa: CASSLTGLADTGELFF
v_gene: TRBV7-3
abundance: few
d_gene: TRBD2
j_gene: TRBJ2-2

CDR3nt: TGTGCCAGCAGCTCCGGACTCGAAGCTCGGGCAGATACGCAGTATTTT
CDR3aa: CASSSGLEARADTQYF
v_gene: TRBV7-9
abundance: -
d_gene: -
j_gene: TRBJ2-3

CDR3nt: TGTGCCAGCTCGACGGGCTTGGGTGAAGCTTTCTTT
CDR3aa: CASSTGLGEAFF
v_gene: TRBV2
abundance: -
d_gene: -
j_gene: TRBJ1-1